This T cell receptor (beta chain) was identified in a study of blood T cell repertoires in COVID-19. Study as a whole: Spain, Italy and the United States supplied samples that represented acute and convalescent COVID-19. Sources were T cells, B-cell-depleted T cells, or PBMCs; the material itself was cDNA or gDNA.

Authors' methods: Reference gene primers were amplified, and this amplification served to estimate nucleated cell counts. Sequencing used immunoSEQ multiplex PCR; TCRdb keeps in-frame clones, though not all of them. V and J calls and clone size follow that table, whereas D and trimming were derived from the DNA. Of 200,000 to 250,000 clones detected, around 84% appear once; the ten largest clones hold roughly 10%. Losses at the gene ends were 4 bases for V and 4 bases for J; bases not matched to a gene: 6. Germline V CDR1 and CDR2: SGHRS, YFSETQ. There are 15 residues in the CDR3. The source of this sequence is a man aged 45 to 65 with active or convalescent COVID-19. Sequences were obtained from peripheral blood. The J gene is TRBJ1-3, the V gene TRBV5-1; 9 bases line up with TRBD1. The CDR3 spells CASSNTGGPGNTIYF. The CDR3 nucleotides read TGCGCCAGCAGCAACACAGGGGGCCCAGGAAACACCATATATTTT. The variable domain in full, with the rest retrieved from reference TRBV5-1 and TRBJ1-3, is KAGVTQTPRYLIKTRGQQVTLSCSPISGHRSVSWYQQTPGQGLQFLFEYFSETQRNKGNFPGRFSGRQFSNSRSEMNVSTLELGDSALYLCASSNTGGPGNTIYFGEGSWLTVV.